Presented here are 26 T cell receptor beta chains from one specimen sequenced in a study of PD-1 blockade in classical Hodgkin lymphoma. The method was immunoSEQ multiplex PCR; TCRdb's version includes in-frame clones alone and lacks a portion of them. The sample has 75,000 to 100,000 clones, roughly 83% seen once. Patients all relapsed after autologous stem cell transplantation, and there was variation in brentuximab vedotin exposure. The specimen was peripheral blood mononuclear cells (PBMCs), collected at baseline. The receptors originated from a human donor with classical Hodgkin lymphoma.

The chain couples TRBV27 to TRBJ2-7; D gene ambiguous. Germline-derived CDR1 and CDR2 are MNHEY and SMNVEV (reference sequence). CDR3 size: 15 residues. Trimming left V 5 bases short and J 3 bases short, with 17 bases between. CDR3: CASSSNTRLDYEQYF. CDR3 nucleotide sequence: TGTGCCAGCAGTAGCAATACCCGGCTGGACTACGAGCAGTACTTC.

This clone was detected a few times. This sequence joins TRBV19 and TRBJ1-2; tentatively, D is TRBD1 (6 bases). CDR1 is LNHDA, CDR2 SQIVND, per germline (reference sequence). This CDR3 contains 14 residues. V gave up 6 bases and J gave up 7 bases, with 18 bases separating them. The CDR3 sequence: CASSDPTRGIGYTF. In DNA, the CDR3 is TGTGCCAGTAGCGACCCAACCAGGGGTATTGGCTACACCTTC.

V is TRBV30 and J is TRBJ1-3; the D is unclear. The germline V and J ends were trimmed by 5 bases and 1 base, with 6 bases remaining between them. Germline V gene data show CDR1 as GTSNPN and CDR2 as SVGIG (reference sequence). The CDR3 sequence is 12 residues long. This CDR3 reads CAWGVSGNTIYF. Here the CDR3 DNA reads TGTGCCTGGGGGGTTTCTGGAAACACCATATATTTT.

The J gene is TRBJ2-5, the V gene TRBV5-1, with 9 bases lining up with TRBD1. CDR3 length equals 14 residues. Trimming cost V 4 bases and J 10 bases; bases outside gene matches: 11. In germline, CDR1 is SGHRS, CDR2 YFSETQ. Here the CDR3 DNA reads TGCGCCAGCAGCCGGACAGGGGAGGGGAGCGACCAGTACTTC. Translation gives CASSRTGEGSDQYF.

The chain uses TRBV2 and TRBJ2-7; TRBD2 matches 11 bases. The CDR3 is made up of 14 amino acids. V was clipped by 5 bases and J by 6 bases; unmatched bases: 6. The germline gives CDR1 SNHLY, CDR2 FYNNEI. CDR3 sequence reads: CASSSLAGESEQYF. The DNA of the CDR3 is TGTGCCAGCAGTTCACTAGCGGGAGAGTCCGAGCAGTACTTC.

The chain links TRBV6-5 to TRBJ2-7; D remains unclear. CDR1 MNHEY and CDR2 SVGAGI come from the germline V gene. The CDR3 has 12 amino acids. Trimming pared 10 bases from V and 1 base from J, leaving 11 bases between. The CDR3 protein is CATMTLSYEQYF. CDR3 nucleotides: TGTGCCACCATGACACTTTCCTACGAGCAGTACTTC.

CDR3 DNA: TGTGCCAGCAGTGACACAGGGTCCCCACCCTCCTACGAGCAGTACTTC. Its translation: CASSDTGSPPSYEQYF. The chain combines TRBV6-1 with TRBJ2-7; D perhaps matches TRBD1 (6 bases). Germline V gives CDR1 MNHNS, CDR2 SASEGT. The CDR3 length is 16 residues. The V end lost 3 bases, the J end lost 0 bases, and 15 bases lay between the germline ends.

This chain links TRBV2 with TRBJ1-1; D may be TRBD1 (5 bases). The germline CDR1 and CDR2 sequences are SNHLY and FYNNEI. This CDR3 comprises 16 residues. Trimming shortened V by 6 bases and J by 0 bases, and 17 bases separated the two germline ends. The CDR3 DNA reads TGTGCCAGCAGCGGCCCCAGTGGGGCCATGAACACTGAAGCTTTCTTT. Its translation is CASSGPSGAMNTEAFF.

J is TRBJ1-1 and V is TRBV30; tentative D call: TRBD1 (5 bases). CDR3 size: 15 residues. CDR1 and CDR2 from the germline V gene are GTSNPN and SVGIG (reference sequence). V gave up 0 bases and J gave up 3 bases, with 14 bases separating them. CDR3 DNA: TGTGCCTGGAGTGTAACGCCAGGGCTCTACACTGAAGCTTTCTTT. It yields the protein CAWSVTPGLYTEAFF.

The chain is built from TRBV29-1 and TRBJ2-3; D call uncertain. This CDR3 has 12 amino acids. The germline V and J ends were trimmed by 8 bases and 5 bases, with 14 bases remaining between them. Germline V gene sequence: CDR1 SQVTM, CDR2 ANQGSEA. CDR3 bases: TGCAGCACCCGGACGTACGGAGATACGCAGTATTTT. Translation gives CSTRTYGDTQYF.

V and J are TRBV20-1 and TRBJ2-7; 7 positions match TRBD2. Germline V gene lookup returns CDR1 DFQATT and CDR2 SNEGSKA (reference sequence). The V and J ends lost 6 bases and 4 bases, in that order; junction bases with no gene match: 3. CDR3 size: 11 residues. Here the CDR3 DNA reads TGCAGTGCCCCGGGGGGTTACGAGCAGTACTTC. This translates into CSAPGGYEQYF.

The chain employs TRBV11-3 and TRBJ1-1; TRBD1 matches at 10 bases. Trimming removed 1 base from V and 6 bases from J; junction bases left unmatched: 5. The CDR3 length is 15 residues. The germline V gene has CDR1 SGHNT and CDR2 YENEEA. CDR3 protein: CASSLAGQGSSEAFF. Written as DNA, the CDR3 is TGTGCCAGCAGCTTAGCGGGACAGGGGTCGTCTGAAGCTTTCTTT.

The genes are TRBV19 and TRBJ2-1; 7 nucleotides align to TRBD1. V trimming: 4 bases; J trimming: 7 bases; junction bases outside the gene matches: 7. The germline gives CDR1 LNHDA, CDR2 SQIVND (reference sequence). The CDR3 has 14 amino acids. The CDR3 region is CASSRRQGGNEQFF. CDR3 in DNA: TGTGCCAGTAGTAGGCGACAGGGCGGGAATGAGCAGTTCTTC.

V gene TRBV19 combines with J gene TRBJ2-5; 8 bases fit TRBD2. The V gene's germline CDR1 is LNHDA and CDR2 SQIVND (reference sequence). After removal of 5 bases from V and 10 bases from J, the junction contained 9 bases not matched to a gene. The CDR3 totals 13 residues. The CDR3 DNA is TGTGCCAGTAGTGCCCTTCGGGAGGGCAACCAGTACTTC. Translated: CASSALREGNQYF.

The chain combines TRBV6-1 with TRBJ2-5, with D maybe TRBD2 (6 bases). The CDR3 sequence is 13 residues long. CDR1 MNHNS and CDR2 SASEGT come from the germline V gene. Trimming cost V 4 bases and J 5 bases, with 11 bases left between them. CDR3 nucleotide sequence: TGTGCCAGCAGTGTTGGGGGGTTGGAGACCCAGTACTTC. Amino acid sequence: CASSVGGLETQYF.

V gene TRBV28 combines with J gene TRBJ1-5; 8 bases match TRBD1. This CDR3 contains 14 residues. The ends lost 3 bases at V and 7 bases at J; junction bases unmatched: 5. The germline gives CDR1 MDHEN, CDR2 SYDVKM. The CDR3 loop is CASSLDRVIQPQHF. As DNA, the CDR3 is TGTGCCAGCAGTTTGGACAGGGTAATACAGCCCCAGCATTTT.

The J gene is TRBJ2-7, the V gene TRBV27; 8 nucleotides line up with TRBD2. Losses at the gene ends were 4 bases for V and 2 bases for J; bases not matched to a gene: 1. The CDR3 is made up of 13 amino acids. Germline values: CDR1 MNHEY, CDR2 SMNVEV (reference sequence). The CDR3 sequence is CASSSGLAYEQYF. The CDR3 DNA is TGTGCCAGCAGTTCGGGACTAGCCTACGAGCAGTACTTC.

This chain links TRBV2 with TRBJ1-1; D gene unclear. Germline V CDR1 and CDR2: SNHLY, FYNNEI. Trimming removed 5 bases from V and 3 bases from J, with 10 bases in between. The CDR3 contains 13 residues. CDR3: CASSRETHTEAFF. For the CDR3, the DNA is TGTGCCAGCAGTAGAGAAACCCACACTGAAGCTTTCTTT.

J is TRBJ1-2 and V is TRBV5-1, with 10 bases fitting TRBD1. Germline CDR1 is SGHRS and CDR2 is YFSETQ. Trimming cost V 4 bases and J 7 bases; bases outside gene matches: 13. The CDR3 has 16 residues. This CDR3 reads CASSRDRGLQEGGYTF. CDR3 DNA: TGCGCCAGCAGCCGGGACAGGGGCCTTCAGGAGGGTGGCTACACCTTC.

The chain carries TRBV11-2 and TRBJ2-2; D gene ambiguous. V was trimmed by 7 bases and J by 2 bases, leaving 17 bases between them. The CDR3 is 16 amino acids. From germline, CDR1 is SGHAT and CDR2 FQNNGV. CDR3 region: CASNSRRDANTGELFF. The CDR3 coding sequence is TGTGCCAGCAACAGTCGGAGAGATGCTAACACCGGGGAGCTGTTTTTT.

The J gene is TRBJ2-6, the V gene TRBV5-1; 9 positions match TRBD1. The germline V gene encodes CDR1 SGHRS and CDR2 YFSETQ. The junction had 14 bases not matched to a gene; V was cut back by 7 bases and J by 0 bases. The CDR3 extends over 19 amino acids. The CDR3 bases are TGCGCCAGCCGACCCCTACCCCCGGGACAGGGCTCTGGGGCCAACGTCCTGACTTTC. It is translated as CASRPLPPGQGSGANVLTF.

The chain joins TRBV28 to TRBJ1-5; D is ambiguous. V was shortened by 5 bases and J by 2 bases, with 13 bases between the two germline ends. Germline values: CDR1 MDHEN, CDR2 SYDVKM. The CDR3 consists of 15 residues. CDR3 protein: CASSPGRMGNQPQHF. The CDR3 DNA is TGTGCCAGCAGTCCAGGACGCATGGGCAATCAGCCCCAGCATTTT.

This clone showed up just a few times. This chain uses TRBV2 with TRBJ2-4; the D call may be TRBD1 or TRBD2 (5 bases each). V lost 7 bases and J lost 3, with 10 bases in between. The CDR3 sequence is 13 residues long. CDR1 is SNHLY, CDR2 FYNNEI, per germline. The CDR3 coding sequence is TGTGCCAGCATACTAGACAGCAAAAACATTCAGTACTTC. Residues: CASILDSKNIQYF.

The chain has TRBV7-2 and TRBJ2-7, with 9 bases that match TRBD1. The V segment lost 1 base and the J segment 5 bases; nucleotides outside the gene matches: 6. CDR3 size: 15 residues. From germline, CDR1 is SGHTA and CDR2 FQGNSA. The CDR3 loop is CASSLVGTGIDEQYF. In DNA form, the CDR3 reads TGTGCCAGCAGCTTAGTGGGGACAGGGATCGACGAGCAGTACTTC.

This clone was detected only once. Sequence at one end of the junction differs from germline and may be a read error. The V call is TRBV11-2, the J call TRBJ2-7, with 11 bases fitting TRBD2. Germline CDR1 reads SGHAT; CDR2 reads FQNNGV. The CDR3 consists of 15 residues. DNA for the CDR3: TGTGCCAGCAGAACTAGCGGGAGTTCCCTCTACCAGCAGTACTTC. Amino acids: CASRTSGSSLYQQYF.

The chain joins TRBV5-6 to TRBJ1-5, with D unclear. This CDR3 spans 15 amino acids. CDR1 and CDR2 (germline): SGHDT, YYEEEE. V was cut by 5 bases and J by 0 bases, with 12 bases left in between. For the CDR3, the DNA is TGTGCCAGCAGTCGGCGGGGATATAGCAATCAGCCCCAGCATTTT. Its translation is CASSRRGYSNQPQHF. Complete variable domain (other parts from reference TRBV5-6 and TRBJ1-5): DAGVTQSPTHLIKTRGQQVTLRCSPKSGHDTVSWYQQALGQGPQFIFQYYEEEERQRGNFPDRFSGHQFPNYSSELNVNALLLGDSALYLCASSRRGYSNQPQHFGDGTRLSIL.